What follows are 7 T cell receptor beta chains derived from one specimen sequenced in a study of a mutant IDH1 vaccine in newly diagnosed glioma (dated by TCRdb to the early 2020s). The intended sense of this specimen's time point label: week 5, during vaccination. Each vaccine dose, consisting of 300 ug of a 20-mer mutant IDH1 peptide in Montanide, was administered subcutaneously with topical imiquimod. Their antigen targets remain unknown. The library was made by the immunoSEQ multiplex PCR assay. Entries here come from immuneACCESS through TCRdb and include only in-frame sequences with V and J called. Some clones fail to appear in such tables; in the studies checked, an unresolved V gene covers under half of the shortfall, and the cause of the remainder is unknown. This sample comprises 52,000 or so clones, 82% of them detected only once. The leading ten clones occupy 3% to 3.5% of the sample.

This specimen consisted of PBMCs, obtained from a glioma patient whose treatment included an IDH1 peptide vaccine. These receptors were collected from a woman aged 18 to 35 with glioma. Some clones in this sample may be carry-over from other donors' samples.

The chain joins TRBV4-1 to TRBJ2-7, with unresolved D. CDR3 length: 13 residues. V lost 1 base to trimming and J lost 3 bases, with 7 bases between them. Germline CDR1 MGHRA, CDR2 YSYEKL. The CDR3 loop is CASSQVRNYEQYF. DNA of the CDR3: TGCGCCAGCAGCCAAGTGAGGAACTACGAGCAGTACTTC.

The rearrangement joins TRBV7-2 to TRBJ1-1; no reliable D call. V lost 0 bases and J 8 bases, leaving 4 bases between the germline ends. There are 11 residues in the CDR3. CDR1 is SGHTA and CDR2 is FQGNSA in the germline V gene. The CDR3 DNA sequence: TGTGCCAGCAGCTTAGCCCTCGAAGCTTTCTTT. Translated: CASSLALEAFF.

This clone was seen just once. The CDR3 DNA is TGTGCCAGCAGAATAGCGGGAGGGCCGGTCACCGGGGAGCTGTTTTTT. It yields the protein CASRIAGGPVTGELFF. V is TRBV2 and J is TRBJ2-2; 11 bases are a match to TRBD2. The CDR3 has 16 amino acids. Germline-derived CDR1 and CDR2 are SNHLY and FYNNEI. With V trimmed by 6 bases and J by 4 bases, 7 bases remained unmatched.

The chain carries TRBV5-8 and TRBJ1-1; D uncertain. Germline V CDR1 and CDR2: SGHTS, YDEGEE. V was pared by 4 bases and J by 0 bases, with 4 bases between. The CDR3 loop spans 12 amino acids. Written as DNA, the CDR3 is TGTGCCAGCAGCCTGATGAACACTGAAGCTTTCTTT. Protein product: CASSLMNTEAFF.

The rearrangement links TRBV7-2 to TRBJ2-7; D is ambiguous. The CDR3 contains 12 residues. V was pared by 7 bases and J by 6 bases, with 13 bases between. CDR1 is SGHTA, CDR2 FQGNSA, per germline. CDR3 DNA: TGTGCCAGCAACCGCCCGTCGGGCGAGCAGTACTTC. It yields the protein CASNRPSGEQYF. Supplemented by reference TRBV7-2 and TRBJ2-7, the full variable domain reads GAGVSQSPSNKVTEKGKDVELRCDPISGHTALYWYRQSLGQGLEFLIYFQGNSAPDKSGLPSDRFSAERTGGSVSTLTIQRTQQEDSAVYLCASNRPSGEQYFGPGTRLTVT.

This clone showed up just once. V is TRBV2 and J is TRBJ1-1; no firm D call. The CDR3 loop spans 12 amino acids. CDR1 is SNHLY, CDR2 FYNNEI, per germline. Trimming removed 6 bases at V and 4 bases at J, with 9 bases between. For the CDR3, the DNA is TGTGCCAGCAGCCCATGGGGCACTGAAGCTTTCTTT. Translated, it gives CASSPWGTEAFF.

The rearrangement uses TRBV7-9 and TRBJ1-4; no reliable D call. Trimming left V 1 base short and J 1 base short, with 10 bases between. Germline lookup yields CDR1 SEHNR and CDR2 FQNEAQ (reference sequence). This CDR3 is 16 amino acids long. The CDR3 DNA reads TGTGCCAGCAGCTTAGGAGGCGGGAGAACTAATGAAAAACTGTTTTTT. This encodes CASSLGGGRTNEKLFF.